This TCR beta chain was sequenced for a study of T cell repertoires in cytomegalovirus infection. Study background: Public TCR beta signatures were indicative of both CMV infection and a matching HLA type. The study's findings and limits: HLA-C-restricted CMV-specific TCR beta clonotypes were dominant in the ex vivo response. Based on cumulative public TCR beta family frequency, carriers of CMV plus the relevant HLA were identified.

TCRdb reprocessed the reads with MiXCR, giving one entry per CDR3 protein. The repertoire has a few hundred thousand distinct CDR3 sequences, more than 8% of them found once; the top ten carry roughly 4.5%. V was cut by 7 bases and J by 6 bases, with 16 bases left in between. This CDR3 has 14 amino acids. This clonotype was picked up many times. Its antigen is still unknown. The gene calls are TRBV12-3 or TRBV12-4 and TRBJ2-4; D perhaps matches TRBD2 (7 bases). The specimen was PBMCs. The receptor was isolated from a human donor in good health (CMV status not recorded). Some clones in this sample may be carry-over from other donors' samples. The CDR3 bases are TGTGCCAGCACCCTAAGAGGGGGGGTAAACATTCAGTACTTC. Translation: CASTLRGGVNIQYF.